These 18 T cell receptor beta chains came from one sample sequenced in a study of T cell responses to AZD1222 COVID-19 vaccine. Only in-frame clones appear in the TCRdb table, and some are missing; sequencing was by immunoSEQ multiplex PCR. Of roughly 130,000 clones listed, approximately 92% are singletons. Material: peripheral blood, obtained on day 0 of AZD1222 vaccination. The receptors were gathered from an adult in good health.

The rearrangement links TRBV7-3 to TRBJ1-1; no definite D call. CDR3 length: 13 residues. Germline CDR1 is SGHTA and CDR2 is FQGTGA. The germline V and J ends were trimmed by 3 bases and 2 bases, with 7 bases remaining between them. Here the CDR3 reads CASSFEGNTEAFF. The CDR3 region has the DNA TGTGCCAGCAGCTTTGAGGGAAACACTGAAGCTTTCTTT.

J is TRBJ1-6 and V is TRBV21-1. TRBV21-1 is a documented pseudogene. The CDR3 length is 13 residues. The CDR3 sequence: CASGDKCGSPLHF. The CDR3 DNA sequence: TGTGCCAGCGGGGATAAATGCGGTTCACCCCTCCACTTT.

The sample holds a few counts of this clone. V usage is TRBV7-7 and J usage is TRBJ2-3; 14 bases are shared with TRBD2. V was pared by 6 bases and J by 4 bases, with 9 bases of the junction left unmatched. Germline loops: CDR1 SSHAT, CDR2 FNYEAQ (reference sequence). The CDR3 runs 17 residues. In DNA form, the CDR3 reads TGTGCCAGCAGTCCCCGCCCGGGACTAGCGGGAGCAGATACGCAGTATTTT. This sequence encodes CASSPRPGLAGADTQYF.

The chain employs TRBV7-7 and TRBJ2-1; no reliable D call. From germline, CDR1 is SSHAT and CDR2 FNYEAQ (reference sequence). The CDR3 totals 15 residues. V lost 5 bases and J lost 0, with 11 bases in between. The CDR3 DNA reads as TGTGCCAGCAGCGTAAAGGCGAGCTCCTACAATGAGCAGTTCTTC. Translation gives CASSVKASSYNEQFF.

V gene TRBV18 combines with J gene TRBJ2-1; D is unclear. This CDR3 is built from 12 residues. Trimming removed 5 bases from V and 9 bases from J, with 11 bases in between. CDR1 and CDR2 from the germline V gene are KGHSH and LQKENI. The chain's CDR3 is CASSTTDLEQFF. In DNA, the CDR3 is TGTGCCAGCTCAACAACGGACCTTGAGCAGTTCTTC.

Written as DNA, the CDR3 is TGTGCCAGCAGCCCCCAGCGTGCGGGCGCAACTAATGAAAAACTGTTTTTT. Translated, it gives CASSPQRAGATNEKLFF. The gene calls are TRBV3-1 (or the pseudogene TRBV3-2) and TRBJ1-4; unclear D gene. Deletions cut 4 bases from V and 0 bases from J, with 15 bases between. The CDR3 runs 17 residues. Germline-derived CDR1 and CDR2 are LGHDT and YNNKEL (reference sequence).

The J gene is TRBJ1-5, the V gene TRBV19; D possibly corresponds to TRBD1 (6 bases). The CDR3 has 16 amino acids. The V and J ends lost 1 base and 3 bases respectively, with 13 bases between them. Germline assignment: CDR1 LNHDA and CDR2 SQIVND (reference sequence). DNA for the CDR3: TGTGCCAGTAGTATAGCGACCAGGGACAACAATCAGCCCCAGCATTTT. The encoded protein is CASSIATRDNNQPQHF.

The chain carries TRBV10-3 and TRBJ1-2; D may be TRBD1 (5 bases). V was pared by 4 bases and J by 4 bases, with 16 bases between. This CDR3 contains 15 residues. The germline CDR1 and CDR2 sequences are ENHRY and SYGVKD. CDR3 region: CAISGGGAGVYGYTF. CDR3 DNA: TGTGCCATCAGTGGTGGGGGAGCCGGTGTCTATGGCTACACCTTC.

The chain recombines TRBV5-1 with TRBJ1-2; unclear D gene. The CDR3 loop spans 15 amino acids. Trimming stripped 3 bases from V and 1 base from J, with 13 bases between. The V gene's germline CDR1 is SGHRS and CDR2 YFSETQ. The CDR3 loop reads CASSSDGGLNYGYTF. The CDR3, as DNA: TGCGCCAGCAGCTCGGACGGAGGTCTTAACTATGGCTACACCTTC.

The chain carries TRBV5-5 and TRBJ1-1; no clear D gene. The germline V gene has CDR1 SGHKS and CDR2 YYEKEE (reference sequence). The ends were cut back, 5 bases at V and 3 bases at J, with 8 bases in the middle. The CDR3 spans 12 residues. The CDR3 coding sequence is TGTGCCAGCAGTTTACACTACACTGAAGCTTTCTTT. Protein sequence: CASSLHYTEAFF.

The CDR3 spells CASSLPTSGGDTQYF. DNA of the CDR3: TGTGCCAGCAGCTTGCCGACTAGCGGAGGGGATACGCAGTATTTT. The rearrangement uses TRBV9 and TRBJ2-3; 9 bases are shared with TRBD2. With 4 bases clipped from V and 6 bases from J, the junction kept 9 bases outside the gene matches. Germline CDR1 SGDLS, CDR2 YYNGEE. The CDR3 runs 15 residues.

The genes are TRBV28 and TRBJ2-2; no reliable D call. This CDR3 contains 15 residues. With 6 bases removed from V and 1 base from J, the gap between germline ends came to 12 bases. Looked up from germline, CDR1 is MDHEN and CDR2 is SYDVKM. The CDR3 is CASSSPPENTGELFF. DNA of the CDR3: TGTGCCAGCAGCTCCCCCCCGGAGAACACCGGGGAGCTGTTTTTT.

The CDR3 DNA is TGCGCCAGCAGCTCTAGCGGGACCGGCGACGAGCAGTACTTC. Encoded protein: CASSSSGTGDEQYF. V usage is TRBV5-1 and J usage is TRBJ2-7; TRBD2 matches 9 bases. Trimming took 3 bases from V and 5 from J; bases not matched to a gene: 6. Germline V gives CDR1 SGHRS, CDR2 YFSETQ. The CDR3 has 14 residues.

The chain couples TRBV10-3 to TRBJ1-6, with a weak D call TRBD1 (5 bases). This CDR3 has 15 amino acids. The germline V gene has CDR1 ENHRY and CDR2 SYGVKD. The V end lost 6 bases, the J end lost 10 bases, and 19 bases lay between the germline ends. CDR3 loop: CAISAGPDIESPLHF. The CDR3 nucleotides read TGTGCCATCAGCGCCGGCCCGGACATTGAGTCACCCCTCCACTTT.

This clone was observed a few times. V is TRBV2 and J is TRBJ1-2; D is unclear. The CDR3 consists of 12 residues. V lost 7 bases and J 0 bases, leaving 6 bases between the germline ends. Germline V gene data show CDR1 as SNHLY and CDR2 as FYNNEI. CDR3 in amino acids: CASIPANYGYTF. DNA for the CDR3: TGTGCCAGCATTCCCGCTAACTATGGCTACACCTTC. The full variable domain, completed using reference TRBV2 and TRBJ1-2, is EPEVTQTPSHQVTQMGQEVILRCVPISNHLYFYWYRQILGQKVEFLVSFYNNEISEKSEIFDDQFSVERPDGSNFTLKIRSTKLEDSAMYFCASIPANYGYTFGSGTRLTVV.

This clone was detected a few times. The chain is built from TRBV4-1 and TRBJ2-7, with D perhaps TRBD1 or TRBD2 (6 bases each). The CDR3 contains 15 residues. Germline V gene sequence: CDR1 MGHRA, CDR2 YSYEKL. V was shortened by 5 bases and J by 4 bases, with 18 bases between the two germline ends. CDR3 loop: CASSSGGILGYEQYF. For the CDR3, the DNA is TGCGCCAGCAGCTCCGGGGGCATCCTAGGGTACGAGCAGTACTTC.

The chain recombines TRBV14 with TRBJ1-1; no clear D. This CDR3 region has 15 residues. Germline V gives CDR1 SGHDN, CDR2 FVKESK. The V end lost 4 bases, the J end lost 2 bases, and 14 bases lay between the germline ends. The CDR3 DNA reads TGTGCCAGCAGCCTCCCCCTTGGCTTCAACACTGAAGCTTTCTTT. As protein: CASSLPLGFNTEAFF.

V gene TRBV15 combines with J gene TRBJ2-7; D remains unclear. The CDR3 totals 15 residues. CDR1 is LNHNV and CDR2 is YYDKDF in the germline V gene (reference sequence). The germline V and J ends were trimmed by 6 bases and 3 bases, with 18 bases remaining between them. The CDR3 spells CATSVTLGEFYEQYF. The CDR3 DNA is TGTGCCACCAGTGTGACCCTAGGAGAGTTCTACGAGCAGTACTTC.